This record looks at one T cell receptor (beta chain) sequence and its context. The antigen remains unidentified. PCR amplification relied on 60 Vbeta primers (plus 13 Jbeta primers). The data were produced by immunoSEQ multiplex PCR, yet TCRdb's version contains in-frame clones alone and is incomplete. In the table there are 100,000 to 150,000 clones, approximately 72% of which are singletons. This sample was included in a study of cytomegalovirus exposure and HLA in healthy donors. Study-wide findings and caveats: Researchers left out some V segments, among them TRBV6-2 and TRBV6-3, as indistinguishable.

CDR1 and CDR2 from the germline V gene are SGHNT and YYREEE (reference sequence). The CDR3 runs to 13 residues. The V and J ends lost 0 bases and 7 bases respectively, with 8 bases between them. This clonotype was obtained from a man aged 18 to 29 in good health and CMV-seronegative. The sequencing input was PBMCs. The chain recombines TRBV5-4 with TRBJ2-1, with D perhaps matching TRBD2 (6 bases). The CDR3 sequence is CASSLVAGNEQFF. CDR3 in DNA: TGTGCCAGCAGCTTGGTGGCGGGGAATGAGCAGTTCTTC.